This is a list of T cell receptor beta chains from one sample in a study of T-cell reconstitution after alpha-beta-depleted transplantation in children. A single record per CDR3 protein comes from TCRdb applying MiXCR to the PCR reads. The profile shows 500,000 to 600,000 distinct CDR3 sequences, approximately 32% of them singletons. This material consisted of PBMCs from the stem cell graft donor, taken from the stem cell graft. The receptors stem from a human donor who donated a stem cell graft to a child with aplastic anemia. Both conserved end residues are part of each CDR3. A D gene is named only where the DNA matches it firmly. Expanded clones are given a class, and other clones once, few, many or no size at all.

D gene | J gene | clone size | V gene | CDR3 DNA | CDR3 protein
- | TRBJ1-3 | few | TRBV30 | TGTGCCTGGAGCGAGCTATCTGGAAACACCATATATTTT | CAWSELSGNTIYF
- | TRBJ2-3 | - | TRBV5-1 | TGCGCCAGCAACACCGGGACTGTTCACACAGATACGCAGTATTTT | CASNTGTVHTDTQYF
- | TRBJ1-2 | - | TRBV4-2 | TGTGCCAGCAGCCAAGATCAAGGGGAGACCTACTATGGCTACACCTTC | CASSQDQGETYYGYTF
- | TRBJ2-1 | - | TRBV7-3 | TGTGCCAGCAGCTCCACAGGGACGAATGAGCAGTTCTTC | CASSSTGTNEQFF
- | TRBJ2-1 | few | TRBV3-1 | TGTGCCAGCAGCCAAGTGGGCAGGGGTCCTCATGATGAGCAGTTCTTC | CASSQVGRGPHDEQFF
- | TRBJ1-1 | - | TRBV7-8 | TGTGCCAGCAGCTTAGGGAAGGACACCCTGAACACTGAAGCTTTCTTT | CASSLGKDTLNTEAFF
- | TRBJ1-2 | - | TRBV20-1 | TGCAGTGCTAGAGATTCTTTAGGGGACGGCTACACCTTC | CSARDSLGDGYTF
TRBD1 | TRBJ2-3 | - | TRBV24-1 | TGTGCCACCAGTGAGAACCGGGACAGGGATTTGGGCACAGATACGCAGTATTTT | CATSENRDRDLGTDTQYF
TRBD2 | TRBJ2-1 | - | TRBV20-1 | TGCAGTGCTAGAGCTATTCGGACTAGCGGGAGTCCCAATGAGCAGTTCTTC | CSARAIRTSGSPNEQFF
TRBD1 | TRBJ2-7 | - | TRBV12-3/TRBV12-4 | TGTGCCAGCAGTTTAGAGGCTGGGACAGGATTCTACGAGCAGTACTTC | CASSLEAGTGFYEQYF
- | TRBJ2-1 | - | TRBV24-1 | TGTGCCACCAGTGATTCACAGTACAGGTTCGATGAGCAGTTCTTC | CATSDSQYRFDEQFF
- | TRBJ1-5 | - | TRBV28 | TGTGCCAGCAGTTTATCAGGCAGCCGCCGGGGTAGTAATCAGCCCCAGCATTTT | CASSLSGSRRGSNQPQHF
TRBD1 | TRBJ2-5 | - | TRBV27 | TGTGCCAGCAGCAACAGGGGGCGAGAGACCCAGCACTTC | CASSNRGRETQHF
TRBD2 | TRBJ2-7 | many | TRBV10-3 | TGTGCCACCATGGAGACGGGGGGTTACGAGCAGTACTTC | CATMETGGYEQYF
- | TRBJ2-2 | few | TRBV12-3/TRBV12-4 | TGTGCCAGCAGTTTAATCGGCGGGGAGCTGTTTTTT | CASSLIGGELFF
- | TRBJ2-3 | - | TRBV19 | TGTGCCAGTAGTATAGATCGAGGCCACCTCACAGATACGCAGTATTTT | CASSIDRGHLTDTQYF
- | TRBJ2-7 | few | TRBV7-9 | TGTGCCAGCAGCTTAGCGCAGGGGCAATACGAGCAGTACTTC | CASSLAQGQYEQYF
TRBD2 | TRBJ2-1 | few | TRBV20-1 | TGCAGTGCTAGACCCCTAGCGGGAGTTAATGAGCAGTTCTTC | CSARPLAGVNEQFF
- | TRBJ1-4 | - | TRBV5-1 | TGCGCCAGCAGCTTGGCCGTCGGGGGCGCATCCTTTTTT | CASSLAVGGASFF
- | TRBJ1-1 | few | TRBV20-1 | TGCAGTGCTAAGGGCCCTTGGGTTGAAGCTTTCTTT | CSAKGPWVEAFF
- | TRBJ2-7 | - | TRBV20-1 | TGCAGTGCTAGAGATCCAGGGCAATCCCACGAGCAGTACTTC | CSARDPGQSHEQYF
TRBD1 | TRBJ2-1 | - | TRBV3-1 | TGTGCCAGCAGCCCAGGGACAGGGCTGTACAATGAGCAGTTCTTC | CASSPGTGLYNEQFF
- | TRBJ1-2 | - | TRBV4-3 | TGCGCCAGCAGCCAAGATTACCCAGGGCTGAATGGCTACACCTTC | CASSQDYPGLNGYTF
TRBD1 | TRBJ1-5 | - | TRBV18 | TGTGCCAGCTCACCCCAGGGGGGGAGCCAGCCCCAGCATTTT | CASSPQGGSQPQHF
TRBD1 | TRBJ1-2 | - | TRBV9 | TGTGCCAGCAGCGCTCAAACCGGGACAGGGAGTTCTGGCTACACCTTC | CASSAQTGTGSSGYTF
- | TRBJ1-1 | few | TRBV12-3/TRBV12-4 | TGTGCCAGCAGTTTAGCAGGGGCCATGAACACTGAAGCTTTCTTT | CASSLAGAMNTEAFF
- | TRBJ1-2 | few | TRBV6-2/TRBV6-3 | TGTGCCAGCAGTTACTCGAGGGGAGCTAAATTCGACTATGGCTACACCTTC | CASSYSRGAKFDYGYTF
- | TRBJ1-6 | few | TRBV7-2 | TGTGCCAGCAGCGGCAGCTCTAATTCACCCCTCCACTTT | CASSGSSNSPLHF
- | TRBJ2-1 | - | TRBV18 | TGTGCCAGCTCGGCGAGTGGGGTCGAGCAGTTCTTC | CASSASGVEQFF
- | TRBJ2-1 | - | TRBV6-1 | TGTGCCAGCAGTCCTCTTGGTGGGGGGGGCGATGAGCAGTTCTTC | CASSPLGGGGDEQFF
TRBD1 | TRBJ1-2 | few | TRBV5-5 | TGTGCCAGCAGCAGAGGGACAGGCTTGAGCTATGGCTACACCTTC | CASSRGTGLSYGYTF
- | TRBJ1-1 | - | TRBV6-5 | TGTGCCAGCAGTTATAATTGGGGACGGACGAACACTGAAGCTTTCTTT | CASSYNWGRTNTEAFF
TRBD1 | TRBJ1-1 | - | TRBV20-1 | TGCAGTGCCCTCGTCAGGGGGCATCAAGCTTTCTTT | CSALVRGHQAFF
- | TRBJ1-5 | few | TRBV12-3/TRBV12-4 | TGTGCCAGCAGCTACAGTGGGGAGCCCCAGCATTTT | CASSYSGEPQHF
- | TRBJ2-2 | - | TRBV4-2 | TGTGCCAGCAGCCCCCGGTACAGGGAGGCCGGGGAGCTGTTTTTT | CASSPRYREAGELFF
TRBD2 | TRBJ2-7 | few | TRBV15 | TGTGCCACCAGCCCCACTAGCGGGAGCCCGGCCGAGCAGTACTTC | CATSPTSGSPAEQYF
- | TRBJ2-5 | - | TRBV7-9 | TGTGCCAGCAGCGGCGGGACTGAGCGAGAGACCCAGTACTTC | CASSGGTERETQYF
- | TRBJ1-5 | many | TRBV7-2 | TGTGCCAGCAGCGCCAACCTCGGCAATCAGCCCCAGCATTTT | CASSANLGNQPQHF
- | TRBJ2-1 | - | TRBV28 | TGTGCCAGCAGCTACGGCCGGAGGGGAGGGTTCTTC | CASSYGRRGGFF
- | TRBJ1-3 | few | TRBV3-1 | TGTGCCAGCAGCCAAGATGGCTTATGGCAGGAGGACGGTACGCCGACTGGAAACACCATATATTTT | CASSQDGLWQEDGTPTGNTIYF
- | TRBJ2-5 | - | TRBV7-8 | TGTGCCAGCAGCTTTCCCGGACCGGGAGAAGAGACCCAGTACTTC | CASSFPGPGEETQYF
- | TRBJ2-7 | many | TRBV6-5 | TGTGCCAGCAGTTATTTATCGGGGAGCTCCTACGAGCAGTACTTC | CASSYLSGSSYEQYF